The TCR beta chain under discussion was sequenced for a study of T-cell reconstitution after alpha-beta-depleted transplantation in children. It was with unique molecular identifiers that the TCRbeta library was prepared. TCRdb independently ran MiXCR on the PCR reads; one entry per CDR3 protein. This sample carries about 190,000 distinct CDR3 sequences, approximately 6.8% of them seen once, and the ten largest clones take 3% to 3.5%. This clonotype was seen many times. The TCR sequence derives from a human donor who donated a stem cell graft to a child with Wiskott-Aldrich syndrome. The specimen comprised PBMCs from the stem cell graft donor, sampled from the stem cell graft.

The CDR3 DNA reads as TGCGCCAGCAGACACGGTACGGGTGGCACTGAAGCTTTCTTT. Its protein is CASRHGTGGTEAFF. V is TRBV5-1 and J is TRBJ1-1; D uncertain. V shed 5 bases and J shed 4 bases, with 15 bases lying between them. CDR1 and CDR2 from the germline V gene are SGHRS and YFSETQ. The CDR3 extends over 14 amino acids.